This TCR beta chain was retrieved from a study of CD8+CD57+ T cells in acquired aplastic anemia. Background on the study: Sorted CD4+ plus CD8+ cells gave DNA averaging approximately 2.9 ug. Study-wide results and limits: Common to patients and controls were 25 to 30 CD8+ CDR3 sequences.

As for this clonotype: What it binds is unknown.

According to the study, genomic DNA was the template for TCR beta VDJ and CDR3 profiling. TCRdb re-analysed the reads in MiXCR, keeping a single row per CDR3 protein. Altogether around 180,000 distinct CDR3 sequences are present, approximately 60% being singletons, with the ten largest covering 35% to 50%. The receptor was derived from a human donor in good health. Sequences were obtained from sorted CD4+, CD8+, or CD8+CD57+ T cells (not recorded which) from PBMCs.

The CDR3 reads CASSLSSSHYEQYF. The CDR3 nucleotides read TGTGCCAGCAGCTTGTCCTCCTCCCACTACGAGCAGTACTTC. V usage is TRBV7-9 and J usage is TRBJ2-7; D not certain. CDR3 length equals 14 residues. The ends were cut back, 3 bases at V and 3 bases at J, with 12 bases in the middle. CDR1 and CDR2 from the germline V gene are SEHNR and FQNEAQ (reference sequence).